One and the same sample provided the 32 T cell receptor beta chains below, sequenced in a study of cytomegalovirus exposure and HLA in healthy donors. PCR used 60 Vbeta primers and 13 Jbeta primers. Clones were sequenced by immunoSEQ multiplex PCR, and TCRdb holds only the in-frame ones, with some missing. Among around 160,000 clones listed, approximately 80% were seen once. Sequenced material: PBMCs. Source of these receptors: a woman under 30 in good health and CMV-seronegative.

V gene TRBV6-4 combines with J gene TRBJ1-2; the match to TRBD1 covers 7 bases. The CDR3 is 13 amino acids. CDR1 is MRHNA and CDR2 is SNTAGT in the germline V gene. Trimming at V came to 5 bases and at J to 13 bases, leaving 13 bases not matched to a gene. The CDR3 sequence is CASSPTGTEDSTF. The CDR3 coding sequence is TGTGCCAGCAGTCCTACCGGGACAGAAGATAGCACCTTC.

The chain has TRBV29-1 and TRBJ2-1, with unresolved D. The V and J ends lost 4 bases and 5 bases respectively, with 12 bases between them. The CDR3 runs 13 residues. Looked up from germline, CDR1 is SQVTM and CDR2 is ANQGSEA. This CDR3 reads CSVVVAPDNEQFF. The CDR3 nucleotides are TGCAGCGTTGTGGTAGCTCCGGACAATGAGCAGTTCTTC.

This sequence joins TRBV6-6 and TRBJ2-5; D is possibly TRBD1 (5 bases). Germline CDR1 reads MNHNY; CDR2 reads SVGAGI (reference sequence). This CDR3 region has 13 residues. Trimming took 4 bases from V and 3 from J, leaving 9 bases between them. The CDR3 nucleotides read TGTGCCAGCAGTTCCGTAGGGGAAGAGACCCAGTACTTC. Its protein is CASSSVGEETQYF.

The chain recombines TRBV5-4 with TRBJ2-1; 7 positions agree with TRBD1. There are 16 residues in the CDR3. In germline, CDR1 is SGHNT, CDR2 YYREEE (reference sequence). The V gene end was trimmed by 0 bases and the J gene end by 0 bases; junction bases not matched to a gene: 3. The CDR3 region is CASSLEGGASYNEQFF. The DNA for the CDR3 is TGTGCCAGCAGCTTGGAAGGGGGCGCCTCCTACAATGAGCAGTTCTTC.

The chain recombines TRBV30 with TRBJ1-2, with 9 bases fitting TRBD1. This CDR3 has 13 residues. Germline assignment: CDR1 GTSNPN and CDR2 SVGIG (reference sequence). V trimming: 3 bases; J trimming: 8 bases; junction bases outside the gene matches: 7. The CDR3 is CAWRDRGSGGYTF. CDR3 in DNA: TGTGCCTGGAGGGACAGGGGATCTGGGGGCTACACCTTC.

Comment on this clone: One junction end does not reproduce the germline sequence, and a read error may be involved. CDR3 nucleotides: TGTGCCAGTACGGACAGGGCGGGCGAAAAACCGTTTTTT. Amino acids: CASTDRAGEKPFF. The V and J genes are TRBV19 and TRBJ1-4; 8 nucleotides agree with TRBD1. Germline V gene data show CDR1 as LNHDA and CDR2 as SQIVND (reference sequence). The CDR3 sequence is 13 residues long.

CDR3 in amino acids: CTSSRPQRDREKAGNTIYF. Written as DNA, the CDR3 is TGCACCAGCAGCCGACCCCAGCGGGACCGGGAAAAGGCTGGAAACACCATATATTTT. This chain uses TRBV1 with TRBJ1-3. TRBV1 is labeled a pseudogene. The CDR3 covers 19 residues.

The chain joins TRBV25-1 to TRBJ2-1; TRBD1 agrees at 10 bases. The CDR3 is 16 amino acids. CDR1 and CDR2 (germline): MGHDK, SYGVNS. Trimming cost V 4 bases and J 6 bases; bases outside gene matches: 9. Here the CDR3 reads CASSAAPGQGTNEQFF. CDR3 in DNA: TGTGCCAGCAGTGCAGCTCCGGGACAGGGGACCAATGAGCAGTTCTTC.

As DNA, the CDR3 is TGCGCCAGCAAGACTAGCTTACAAGAGACCCAGTACTTC. Translating gives CASKTSLQETQYF. The chain uses TRBV10-2 and TRBJ2-5; 7 bases match TRBD2. Germline values: CDR1 WSHSY, CDR2 SAAADI. The CDR3 sequence is 13 residues long. V dropped 7 bases and J dropped 2; count of bases not matched to a gene: 4.

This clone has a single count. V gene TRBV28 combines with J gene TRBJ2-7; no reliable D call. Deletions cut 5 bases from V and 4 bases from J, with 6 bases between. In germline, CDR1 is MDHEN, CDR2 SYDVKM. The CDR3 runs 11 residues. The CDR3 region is CASSSRYEQYF. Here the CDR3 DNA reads TGTGCCAGCAGTAGCCGGTACGAGCAGTACTTC.

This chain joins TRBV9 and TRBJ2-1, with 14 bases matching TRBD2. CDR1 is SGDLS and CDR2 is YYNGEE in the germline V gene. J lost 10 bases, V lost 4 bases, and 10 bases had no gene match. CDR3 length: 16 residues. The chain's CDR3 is CASSPNRLAGGLEQFF. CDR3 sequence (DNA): TGTGCCAGCAGCCCTAACCGACTAGCGGGGGGGCTGGAGCAGTTCTTC. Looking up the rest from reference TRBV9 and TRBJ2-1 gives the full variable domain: DSGVTQTPKHLITATGQRVTLRCSPRSGDLSVYWYQQSLDQGLQFLIQYYNGEERAKGNILERFSAQQFPDLHSELNLSSLELGDSALYFCASSPNRLAGGLEQFFGPGTRLTVL.

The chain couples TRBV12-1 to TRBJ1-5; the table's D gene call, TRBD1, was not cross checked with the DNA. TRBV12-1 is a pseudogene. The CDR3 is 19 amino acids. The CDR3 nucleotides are TGTGCCAGCAGCCTCAGCCCGGGACAGGGGGCCTATAGCAATCAGCCCCAGCATTTT. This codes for CASSLSPGQGAYSNQPQHF.

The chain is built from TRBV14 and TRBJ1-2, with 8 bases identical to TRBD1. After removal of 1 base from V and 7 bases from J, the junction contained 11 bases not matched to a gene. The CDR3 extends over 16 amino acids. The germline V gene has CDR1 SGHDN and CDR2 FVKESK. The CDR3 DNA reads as TGTGCCAGCAGCCAAGGACGGACAGGGATTGCAGGTGGCTACACCTTC. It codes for CASSQGRTGIAGGYTF.

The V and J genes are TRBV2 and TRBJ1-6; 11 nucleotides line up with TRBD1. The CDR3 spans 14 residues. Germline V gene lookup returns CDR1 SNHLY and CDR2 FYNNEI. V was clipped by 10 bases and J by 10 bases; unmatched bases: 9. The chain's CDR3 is CATSDRGLGSPLHF. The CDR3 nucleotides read TGTGCCACCTCGGACAGGGGGCTAGGGTCACCCCTCCACTTT.

This CDR3 is CASSRDRSSEKLFF. As DNA, the CDR3 is TGCGCCAGCAGTCGGGACAGGAGTAGCGAAAAACTGTTTTTT. The rearrangement links TRBV5-1 to TRBJ1-4, with 8 bases fitting TRBD1. Losses at the gene ends were 5 bases for V and 8 bases for J; bases not matched to a gene: 8. CDR1 SGHRS and CDR2 YFSETQ come from the germline V gene. This CDR3 comprises 14 residues.

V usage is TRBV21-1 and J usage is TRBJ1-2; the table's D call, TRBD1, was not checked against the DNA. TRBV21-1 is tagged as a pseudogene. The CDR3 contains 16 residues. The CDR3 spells CASAGQANPVPSGYTF. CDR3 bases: TGTGCCAGCGCGGGACAGGCGAACCCAGTTCCTTCTGGCTACACCTTC.

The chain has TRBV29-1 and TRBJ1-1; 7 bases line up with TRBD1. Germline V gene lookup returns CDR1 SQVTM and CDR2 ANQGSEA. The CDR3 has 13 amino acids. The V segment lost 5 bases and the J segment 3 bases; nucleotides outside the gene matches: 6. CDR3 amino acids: CSVTGAADTEAFF. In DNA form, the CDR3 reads TGCAGCGTTACAGGGGCGGCCGACACTGAAGCTTTCTTT.

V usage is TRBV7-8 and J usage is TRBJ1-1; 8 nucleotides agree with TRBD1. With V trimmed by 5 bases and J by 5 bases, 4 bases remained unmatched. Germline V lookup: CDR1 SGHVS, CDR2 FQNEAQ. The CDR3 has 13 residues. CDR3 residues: CASSLTGVTEAFF. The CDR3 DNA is TGTGCCAGCAGCCTGACAGGGGTTACTGAAGCTTTCTTT.

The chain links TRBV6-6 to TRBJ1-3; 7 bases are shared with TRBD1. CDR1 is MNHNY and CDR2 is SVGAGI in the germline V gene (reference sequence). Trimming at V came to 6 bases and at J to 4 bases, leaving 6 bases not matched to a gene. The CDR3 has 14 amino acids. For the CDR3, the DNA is TGTGCCAGCAGGGCGACAGGGTCCGGAAACACCATATATTTT. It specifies CASRATGSGNTIYF.

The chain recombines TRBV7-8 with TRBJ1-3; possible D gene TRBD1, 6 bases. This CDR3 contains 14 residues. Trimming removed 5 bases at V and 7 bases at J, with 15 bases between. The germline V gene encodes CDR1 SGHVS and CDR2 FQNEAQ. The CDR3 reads CASSESQGHNTIYF. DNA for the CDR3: TGTGCCAGCAGCGAATCACAGGGACACAACACCATATATTTT.

The CDR3 protein is CASSYGSGAYNEQFF. The CDR3 DNA reads as TGTGCCAGCAGTTACGGCAGCGGGGCCTACAATGAGCAGTTCTTC. The chain recombines TRBV6-5 with TRBJ2-1, with 7 bases matching TRBD2. V dropped 2 bases and J dropped 2; count of bases not matched to a gene: 3. Germline CDR1 is MNHEY and CDR2 is SVGAGI. The CDR3 covers 15 residues.

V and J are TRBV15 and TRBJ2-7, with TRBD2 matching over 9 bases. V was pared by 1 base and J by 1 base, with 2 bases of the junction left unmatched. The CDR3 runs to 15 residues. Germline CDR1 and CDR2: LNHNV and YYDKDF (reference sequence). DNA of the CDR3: TGTGCCACCAGCAGAGGGACTAGCGCGTCCTACGAGCAGTACTTC. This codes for CATSRGTSASYEQYF.

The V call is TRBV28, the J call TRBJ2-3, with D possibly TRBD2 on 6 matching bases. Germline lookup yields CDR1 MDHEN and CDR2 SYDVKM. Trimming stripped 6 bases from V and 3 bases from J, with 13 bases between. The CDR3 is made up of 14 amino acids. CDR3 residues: CASSNIAETDTQYF. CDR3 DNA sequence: TGTGCCAGCAGCAATATAGCGGAAACAGATACGCAGTATTTT. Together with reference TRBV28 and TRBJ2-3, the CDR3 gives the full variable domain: DVKVTQSSRYLVKRTGEKVFLECVQDMDHENMFWYRQDPGLGLRLIYFSYDVKMKEKGDIPEGYSVSREKKERFSLILESASTNQTSMYLCASSNIAETDTQYFGPGTRLTVL.

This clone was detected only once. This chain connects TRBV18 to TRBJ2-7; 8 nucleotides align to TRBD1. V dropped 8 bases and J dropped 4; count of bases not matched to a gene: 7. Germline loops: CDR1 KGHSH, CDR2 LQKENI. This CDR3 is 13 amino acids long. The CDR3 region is CASPVGQGYEQYF. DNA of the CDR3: TGTGCCAGCCCTGTAGGACAGGGTTACGAGCAGTACTTC.

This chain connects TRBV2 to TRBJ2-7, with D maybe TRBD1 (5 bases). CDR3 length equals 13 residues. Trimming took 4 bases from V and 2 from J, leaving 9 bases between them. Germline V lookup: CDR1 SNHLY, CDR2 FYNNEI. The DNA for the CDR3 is TGTGCCAGCAGTGTGGGCAGGGCCTACGAGCAGTACTTC. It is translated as CASSVGRAYEQYF.

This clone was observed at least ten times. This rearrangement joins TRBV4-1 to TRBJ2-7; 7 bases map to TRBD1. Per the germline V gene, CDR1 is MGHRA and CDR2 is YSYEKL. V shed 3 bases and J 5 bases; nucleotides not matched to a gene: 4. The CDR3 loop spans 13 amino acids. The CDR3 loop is CASSQETGNEQYF. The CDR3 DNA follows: TGCGCCAGCAGCCAGGAGACAGGGAACGAGCAGTACTTC.

The CDR3 loop reads CASAGTATSGNTIYF. Here the CDR3 DNA reads TGTGCCAGCGCCGGGACAGCAACCTCTGGAAACACCATATATTTT. The rearrangement uses TRBV19 and TRBJ1-3, with 7 nucleotides matching TRBD1. There are 15 residues in the CDR3. Germline CDR1 and CDR2: LNHDA and SQIVND (reference sequence). V lost 9 bases, J lost 0 bases, and 8 bases stayed unmatched.

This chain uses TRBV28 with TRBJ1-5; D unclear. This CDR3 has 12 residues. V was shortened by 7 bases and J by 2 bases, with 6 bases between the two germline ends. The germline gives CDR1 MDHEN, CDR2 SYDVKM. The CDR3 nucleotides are TGTGCCAGCAATGTCGGCAATCAGCCCCAGCATTTT. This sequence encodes CASNVGNQPQHF.

The CDR3 DNA sequence: TGCGCCAGCAGCTTGGGACAGGGAGCGGACGAGCAGTACTTC. Its translation: CASSLGQGADEQYF. The rearrangement joins TRBV5-1 to TRBJ2-7; 7 nucleotides match TRBD1. Germline lookup yields CDR1 SGHRS and CDR2 YFSETQ. The V segment lost 0 bases and the J segment 5 bases; nucleotides outside the gene matches: 5. The CDR3 sequence is 14 residues long.

The CDR3 loop is CASSEDTNYGYTF. The CDR3 DNA is TGTGCCAGCAGCGAGGACACCAACTATGGCTACACCTTC. The J gene is TRBJ1-2, the V gene TRBV2; weak D call: TRBD1 (5 bases). CDR1 and CDR2 from the germline V gene are SNHLY and FYNNEI. With 6 bases removed from V and 2 bases from J, the gap between germline ends came to 10 bases. The CDR3 extends over 13 amino acids.

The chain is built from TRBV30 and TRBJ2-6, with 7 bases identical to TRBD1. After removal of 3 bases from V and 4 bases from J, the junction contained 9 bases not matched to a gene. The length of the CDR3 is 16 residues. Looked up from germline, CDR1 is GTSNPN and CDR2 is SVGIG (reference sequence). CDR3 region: CAWRGARGRGANVLTF. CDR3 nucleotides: TGTGCCTGGAGGGGGGCGAGGGGGCGAGGGGCCAACGTCCTGACTTTC.

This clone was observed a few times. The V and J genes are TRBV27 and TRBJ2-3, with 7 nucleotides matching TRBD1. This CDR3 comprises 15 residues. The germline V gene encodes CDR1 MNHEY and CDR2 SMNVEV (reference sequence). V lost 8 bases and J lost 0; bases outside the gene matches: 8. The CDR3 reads CASREGQISTDTQYF. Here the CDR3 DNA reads TGTGCCAGCCGCGAGGGACAGATTAGCACAGATACGCAGTATTTT.